These T cell receptor beta chains were read from a single sample in a study of T cells in localized non-small cell lung cancer. The protocol was immunoSEQ multiplex PCR, while the TCRdb copy is restricted to in-frame clones and leaves out a portion. The sample records roughly 86,000 clones, roughly 81% being singletons. Source: peripheral blood, taken before any cancer treatment. The source of these receptors is a man aged 40 to 70 with stage I lung adenocarcinoma. Each CDR3 is given with its conserved first and last residue. The D gene is left open where the match is weak. Only part of the rows carry a size: once, few, many, or a class if the clone is expanded.

abundance: NA; d_gene: NA; j_gene: TRBJ1-1; v_gene: TRBV11-3; CDR3aa: CASSLGGSGNTEAFF; CDR3nt: TGTGCCAGCAGCTTAGGCGGCAGCGGGAACACTGAAGCTTTCTTT
abundance: once; d_gene: NA; j_gene: TRBJ2-1; v_gene: TRBV6-6; CDR3aa: CASSPRLRVDEQFF; CDR3nt: TGTGCCAGCAGCCCGCGTTTAAGGGTCGATGAGCAGTTCTTC
abundance: NA; d_gene: NA; j_gene: TRBJ1-6; v_gene: TRBV2; CDR3aa: CASSLTGSFNSPLHF; CDR3nt: TGTGCCAGCAGTTTGACAGGATCCTTTAATTCACCCCTCCACTTT
abundance: few; d_gene: NA; j_gene: TRBJ1-1; v_gene: TRBV10-3; CDR3aa: CPTGRSRMNTEAFF; CDR3nt: TGTCCCACCGGGCGGTCTAGGATGAACACTGAAGCTTTCTTT
abundance: once; d_gene: NA; j_gene: TRBJ1-2; v_gene: TRBV18; CDR3aa: CASSPRDQQVHYGYTF; CDR3nt: TGTGCCAGCTCACCACGTGATCAGCAGGTTCACTATGGCTACACCTTC
abundance: NA; d_gene: NA; j_gene: TRBJ2-3; v_gene: TRBV5-1; CDR3aa: CASSFMQGLADTQYF; CDR3nt: TGCGCCAGCAGCTTTATGCAGGGTCTAGCAGATACGCAGTATTTT
abundance: NA; d_gene: TRBD2; j_gene: TRBJ2-1; v_gene: TRBV4-1; CDR3aa: CASRGLAGPSYNEQFF; CDR3nt: TGCGCCAGCAGGGGCCTAGCGGGGCCCTCCTACAATGAGCAGTTCTTC
abundance: NA; d_gene: NA; j_gene: TRBJ2-6; v_gene: TRBV19; CDR3aa: CASSIELSGANVLTF; CDR3nt: TGTGCCAGTAGTATAGAACTCTCTGGGGCCAACGTCCTGACTTTC
abundance: NA; d_gene: NA; j_gene: TRBJ2-3; v_gene: TRBV13; CDR3aa: CASSPSGFPTDTQYF; CDR3nt: TGTGCCAGCAGCCCCTCAGGGTTCCCCACAGATACGCAGTATTTT
abundance: few; d_gene: NA; j_gene: TRBJ1-5; v_gene: TRBV6-1; CDR3aa: CASKRNQPQHF; CDR3nt: TGTGCCAGCAAAAGGAATCAGCCCCAGCATTTT
abundance: NA; d_gene: TRBD1; j_gene: TRBJ2-7; v_gene: TRBV18; CDR3aa: CASSQPGTGVMGEQYF; CDR3nt: TGTGCCAGCTCGCAACCCGGGACAGGGGTAATGGGCGAGCAGTACTTC
abundance: NA; d_gene: NA; j_gene: TRBJ1-2; v_gene: TRBV6-1; CDR3aa: CASSRTNYGYTF; CDR3nt: TGTGCCAGCAGTCGTACTAACTATGGCTACACCTTC
abundance: few; d_gene: NA; j_gene: TRBJ1-4; v_gene: TRBV29-1; CDR3aa: CSVDGGGRGEKLFF; CDR3nt: TGCAGCGTTGATGGTGGGGGAAGGGGCGAAAAACTGTTTTTT